This T cell receptor beta chain was recorded in a study of blood T cell repertoires in COVID-19. For the study at large: The analysed material was cDNA or gDNA that came from T cells, B-cell-depleted T cells, or PBMCs.

This clone was counted only a few times. This table comes from immunoSEQ multiplex PCR, and its TCRdb copy is limited to in-frame clones, with some not included. The sample records roughly 15,000 clones, more than 70% being singletons. CDR1 and CDR2 from the germline V gene are SGDLS and YYNGEE. The CDR3 is made up of 14 amino acids. V gave up 0 bases and J gave up 2 bases, with 7 bases separating them. The rearrangement joins TRBV9 to TRBJ2-3; tentatively, D is TRBD2 (5 bases). This receptor was taken from a human donor in a cohort sampled during active COVID-19. The sample was peripheral blood. This CDR3 is CASSVGTFTDTQYF. CDR3 in DNA: TGTGCCAGCAGCGTAGGGACTTTCACAGATACGCAGTATTTT.